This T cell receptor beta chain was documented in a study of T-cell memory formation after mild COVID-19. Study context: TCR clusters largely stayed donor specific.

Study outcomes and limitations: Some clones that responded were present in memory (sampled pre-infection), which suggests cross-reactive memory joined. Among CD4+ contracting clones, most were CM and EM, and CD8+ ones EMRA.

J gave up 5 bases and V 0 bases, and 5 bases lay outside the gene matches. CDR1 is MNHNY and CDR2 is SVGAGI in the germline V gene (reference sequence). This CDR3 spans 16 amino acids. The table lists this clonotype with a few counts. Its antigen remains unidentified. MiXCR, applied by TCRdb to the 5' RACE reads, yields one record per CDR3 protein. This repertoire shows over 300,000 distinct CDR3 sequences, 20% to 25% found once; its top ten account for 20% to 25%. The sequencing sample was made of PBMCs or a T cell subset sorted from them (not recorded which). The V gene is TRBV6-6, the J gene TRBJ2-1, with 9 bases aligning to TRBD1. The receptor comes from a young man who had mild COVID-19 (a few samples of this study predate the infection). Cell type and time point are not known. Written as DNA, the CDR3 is TGTGCCAGCAGTTACTCCGCCGGACAGGGGAACAATGAGCAGTTCTTC. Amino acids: CASSYSAGQGNNEQFF.